This T cell receptor beta chain derives from a study of shared clonotypes between healthy human individuals. Sequencing was performed with immunoSEQ multiplex PCR; in TCRdb, only in-frame clones are kept and a portion is missing. The sample has about 1,900,000 clones, about 95% seen once. The trim removed 3 bases at V and 3 bases at J, leaving 6 bases unmatched. The germline gives CDR1 SGHRS, CDR2 YFSETQ. The CDR3 sequence is 16 residues long. The naive CD8 fraction comprised CD45RO-negative cells positively selected for CCR7 and excluded terminally differentiated effector memory CD45RA+ cells. This TCR was recovered from a man in his late teens or twenties in good health. The sequencing sample was made of naive CD8+ T cells sorted from blood. V gene TRBV5-1 combines with J gene TRBJ2-6; TRBD1 matches at 7 bases. In nucleotides, the CDR3 is TGCGCCAGCAGCTCGATCGACAGGGATGGGGCCAACGTCCTGACTTTC. As protein: CASSSIDRDGANVLTF.